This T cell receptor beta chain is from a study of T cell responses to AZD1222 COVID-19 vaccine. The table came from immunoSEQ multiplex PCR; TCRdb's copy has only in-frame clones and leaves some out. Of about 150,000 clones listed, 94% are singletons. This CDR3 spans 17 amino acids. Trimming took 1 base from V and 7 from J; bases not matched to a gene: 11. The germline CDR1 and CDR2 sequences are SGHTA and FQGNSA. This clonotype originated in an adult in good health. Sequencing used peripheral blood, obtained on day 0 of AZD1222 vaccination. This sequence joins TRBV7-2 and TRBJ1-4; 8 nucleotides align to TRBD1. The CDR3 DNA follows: TGTGCCAGCAGCTTAGGACAGGGGAATCTCATGGGTGAAAAACTGTTTTTT. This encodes CASSLGQGNLMGEKLFF.